These T cell receptor beta chains were read from a single sample in a study of blood T cells in healthy people across ages. TCRdb redid the calling of the 5' RACE reads with MiXCR, one entry per CDR3 protein. This table holds hundreds of thousands of distinct CDR3 sequences, approximately 53% found once. Source material: blood. Receptor source: an elderly man in good health. Both conserved end residues are part of each CDR3.

CDR3aa,j_gene,v_gene
CASVPMGSSNEQYF,TRBJ2-7,TRBV6-2/TRBV6-3
CASMASGSRDTQYF,TRBJ2-3,TRBV28
CASSPLGQGNLLSSYEQYF,TRBJ2-7,TRBV3-1
CASSSPGGPVNEQFF,TRBJ2-1,TRBV5-1
CASSLGGLIYEQYF,TRBJ2-7,TRBV7-2
CASSTRTNTEAFF,TRBJ1-1,TRBV7-9
CASSVSGRGTGELFF,TRBJ2-2,TRBV9
CASSPTREGLKQYF,TRBJ2-4,TRBV3-1
CSAPDGYNEQYF,TRBJ2-5,TRBV20-1
CASSLDDGGPYEQYF,TRBJ2-7,TRBV5-1
CASSLEGLAGGGETQYF,.,TRBV19
CASSQGTQGNYGYTF,TRBJ1-2,TRBV4-1
CASSLWGVSEQYF,TRBJ2-7,TRBV28
CASRRGLEVHNEQFF,TRBJ2-1,TRBV3-1
CASIDEGPKDYEQYF,TRBJ2-7,TRBV6-4
CATSDPPSDTQYF,TRBJ2-3,TRBV24-1
CASSPPGPRETQYF,TRBJ2-5,TRBV3-1
CASSQEGTSDAYF,TRBJ2-3,TRBV4-2
CASSRGTPSTDTQYF,TRBJ2-3,TRBV7-2
CAMQREGYQETQYF,TRBJ2-5,TRBV7-9
CASSQEGANYGYTF,TRBJ1-2,TRBV2
CSANSGDEQFF,TRBJ2-1,TRBV20-1
CATTSGTKSTYEQYF,.,TRBV15
CASSKRDRGGYEQYF,TRBJ2-7,TRBV21-1
CASSLIGTFLGEQYF,TRBJ2-7,TRBV7-3
CSVGGGEHRYAYF,TRBJ2-3,TRBV29-1
CASIPGLAYTSTDTQYF,TRBJ2-3,TRBV28
CASSLLGDRVSEAFF,TRBJ1-1,TRBV5-1
CASMRWQGSSTEAFF,TRBJ1-1,TRBV7-9